The T cell receptor beta chain under discussion was sequenced for a study of early T cells in non-severe SARS-CoV-2 infection. Across the study: Sequencing input comprised bulk RNA from unsorted whole blood; chain pairing was not available.

Per the germline V gene, CDR1 is SQVTM and CDR2 is ANQGSEA. The CDR3 is 14 residues long. V dropped 7 bases and J dropped 5 bases, with 18 bases sitting between them. This clonotype was counted ten times or more. Unique molecular identifiers were added to individual cDNA molecules. Each CDR3 protein is one row after TCRdb ran MiXCR on the 5' RACE reads. The sample consists of tens of thousands of distinct CDR3 sequences, approximately 10% of them appearing once. The source of this sequence is an adult who was a healthcare worker with PCR-confirmed SARS-CoV-2 infection or an uninfected control (not recorded which). The sample consisted of whole blood. This sequence joins TRBV29-1 and TRBJ2-1; the D is unclear. The chain's CDR3 is CSALSPPQDNEQFF. DNA of the CDR3: TGCAGCGCCCTAAGCCCCCCTCAGGACAATGAGCAGTTCTTC.